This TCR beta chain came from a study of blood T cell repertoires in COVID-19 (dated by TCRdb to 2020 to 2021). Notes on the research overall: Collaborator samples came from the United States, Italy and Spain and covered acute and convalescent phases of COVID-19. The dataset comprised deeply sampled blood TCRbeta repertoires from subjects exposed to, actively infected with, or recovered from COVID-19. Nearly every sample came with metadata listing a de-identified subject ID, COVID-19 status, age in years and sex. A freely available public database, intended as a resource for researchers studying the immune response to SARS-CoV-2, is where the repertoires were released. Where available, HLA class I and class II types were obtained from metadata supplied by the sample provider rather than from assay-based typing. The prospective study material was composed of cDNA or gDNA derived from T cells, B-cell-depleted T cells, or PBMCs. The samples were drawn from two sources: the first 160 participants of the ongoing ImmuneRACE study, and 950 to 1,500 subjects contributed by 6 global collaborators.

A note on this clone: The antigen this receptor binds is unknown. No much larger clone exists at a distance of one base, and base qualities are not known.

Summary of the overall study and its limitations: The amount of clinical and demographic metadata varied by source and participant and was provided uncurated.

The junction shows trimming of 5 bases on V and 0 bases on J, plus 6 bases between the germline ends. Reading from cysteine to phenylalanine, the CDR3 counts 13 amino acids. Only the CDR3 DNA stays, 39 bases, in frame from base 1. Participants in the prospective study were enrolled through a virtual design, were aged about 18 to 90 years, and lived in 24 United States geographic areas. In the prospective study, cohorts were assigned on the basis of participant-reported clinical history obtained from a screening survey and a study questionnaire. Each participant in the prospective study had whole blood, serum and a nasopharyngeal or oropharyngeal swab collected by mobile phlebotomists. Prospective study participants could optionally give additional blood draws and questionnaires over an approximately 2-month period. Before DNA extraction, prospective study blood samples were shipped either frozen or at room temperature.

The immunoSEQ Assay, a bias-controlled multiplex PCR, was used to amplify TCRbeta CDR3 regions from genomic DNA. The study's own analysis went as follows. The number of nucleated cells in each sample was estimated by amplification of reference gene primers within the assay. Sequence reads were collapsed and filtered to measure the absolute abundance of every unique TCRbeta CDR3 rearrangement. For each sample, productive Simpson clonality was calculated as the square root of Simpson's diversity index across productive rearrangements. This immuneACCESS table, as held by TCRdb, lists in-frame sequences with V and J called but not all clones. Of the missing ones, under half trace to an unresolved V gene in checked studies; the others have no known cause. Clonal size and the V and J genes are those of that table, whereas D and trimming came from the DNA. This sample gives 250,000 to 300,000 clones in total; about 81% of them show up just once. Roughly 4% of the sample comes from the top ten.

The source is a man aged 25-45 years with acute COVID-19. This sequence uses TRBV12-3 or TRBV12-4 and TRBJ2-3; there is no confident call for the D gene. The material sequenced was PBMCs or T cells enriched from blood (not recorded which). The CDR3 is CASSLPSTDTQYF. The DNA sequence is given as TGTGCCAGCAGTCTTCCTAGCACAGATACGCAGTATTTT.